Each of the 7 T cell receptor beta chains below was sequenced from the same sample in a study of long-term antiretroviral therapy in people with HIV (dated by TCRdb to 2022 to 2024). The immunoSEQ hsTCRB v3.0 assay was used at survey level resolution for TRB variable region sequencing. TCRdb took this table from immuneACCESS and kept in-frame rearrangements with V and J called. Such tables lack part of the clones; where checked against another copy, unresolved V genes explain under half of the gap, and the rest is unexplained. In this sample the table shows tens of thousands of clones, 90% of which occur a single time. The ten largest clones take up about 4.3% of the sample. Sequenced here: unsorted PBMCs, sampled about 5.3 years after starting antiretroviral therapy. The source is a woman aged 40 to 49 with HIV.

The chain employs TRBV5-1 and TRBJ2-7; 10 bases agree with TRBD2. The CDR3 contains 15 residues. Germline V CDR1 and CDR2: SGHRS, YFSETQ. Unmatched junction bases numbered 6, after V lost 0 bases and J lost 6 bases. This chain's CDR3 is CASSLGPAGGREQYF. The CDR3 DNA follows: TGCGCCAGCAGCTTGGGTCCAGCGGGAGGGCGCGAGCAGTACTTC. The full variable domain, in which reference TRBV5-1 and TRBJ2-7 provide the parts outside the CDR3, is KAGVTQTPRYLIKTRGQQVTLSCSPISGHRSVSWYQQTPGQGLQFLFEYFSETQRNKGNFPGRFSGRQFSNSRSEMNVSTLELGDSALYLCASSLGPAGGREQYFGPGTRLTVT.

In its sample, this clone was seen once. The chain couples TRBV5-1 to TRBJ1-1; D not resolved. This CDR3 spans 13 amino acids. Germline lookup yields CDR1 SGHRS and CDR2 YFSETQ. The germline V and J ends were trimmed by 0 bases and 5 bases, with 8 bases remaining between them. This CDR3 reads CASSLEGRTEAFF. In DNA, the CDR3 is TGCGCCAGCAGCTTGGAAGGGCGGACTGAAGCTTTCTTT.

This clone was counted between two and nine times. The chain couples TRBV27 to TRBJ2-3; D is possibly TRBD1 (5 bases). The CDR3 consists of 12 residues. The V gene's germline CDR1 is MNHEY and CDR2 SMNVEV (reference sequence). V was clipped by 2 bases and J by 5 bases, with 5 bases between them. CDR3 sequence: CASSLRGDTQYF. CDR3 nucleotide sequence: TGTGCCAGCAGTTTAAGGGGAGATACGCAGTATTTT.

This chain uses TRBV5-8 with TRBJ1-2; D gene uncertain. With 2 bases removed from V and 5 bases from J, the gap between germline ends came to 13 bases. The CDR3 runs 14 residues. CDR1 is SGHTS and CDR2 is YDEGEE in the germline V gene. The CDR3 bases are TGTGCCAGCAGCTTTTGGGGTTTAGGGTATGGCTACACCTTC. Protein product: CASSFWGLGYGYTF.

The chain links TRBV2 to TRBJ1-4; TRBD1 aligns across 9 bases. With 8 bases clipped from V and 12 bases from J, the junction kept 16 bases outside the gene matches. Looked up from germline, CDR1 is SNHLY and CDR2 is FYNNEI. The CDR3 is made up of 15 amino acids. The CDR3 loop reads CASGSLGQGFGELFF. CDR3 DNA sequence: TGTGCCAGCGGGTCATTAGGACAGGGGTTTGGGGAACTGTTTTTT. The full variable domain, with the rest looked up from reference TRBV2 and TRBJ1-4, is EPEVTQTPSHQVTQMGQEVILRCVPISNHLYFYWYRQILGQKVEFLVSFYNNEISEKSEIFDDQFSVERPDGSNFTLKIRSTKLEDSAMYFCASGSLGQGFGELFFGSGTQLSVL.

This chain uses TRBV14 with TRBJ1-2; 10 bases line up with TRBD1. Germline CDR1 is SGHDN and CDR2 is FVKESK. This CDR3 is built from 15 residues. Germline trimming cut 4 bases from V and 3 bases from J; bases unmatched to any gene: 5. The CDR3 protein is CASSPRTGGYYGYTF. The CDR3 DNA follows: TGTGCCAGCAGCCCCCGGACAGGGGGGTACTATGGCTACACCTTC.

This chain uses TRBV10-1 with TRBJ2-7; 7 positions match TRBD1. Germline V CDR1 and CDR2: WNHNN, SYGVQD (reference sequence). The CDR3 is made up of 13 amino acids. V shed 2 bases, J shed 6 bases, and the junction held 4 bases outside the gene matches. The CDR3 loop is CASSERTGGEQYF. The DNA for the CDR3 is TGCGCCAGCAGTGAGAGGACAGGCGGCGAGCAGTACTTC.